A selection of T cell receptor beta chains follows, all from one sample in a study of control samples from healthy donors and cancer patients. Data came from immunoSEQ multiplex PCR; TCRdb stores just in-frame clones and leaves some out. The table has over 80,000 clones, roughly 86% seen once; the top ten hold approximately 2%. The sequencing input was blood. The receptors stem from a man aged 60 to 75 in good health. Both conserved end residues are part of each CDR3. The D gene is left open where the match is weak. The size of a clone is reported for some rows only, either as once, few or many, or as a class for expanded clones.

J gene: TRBJ2-1
clone size: NA
V gene: TRBV4-1
D gene: TRBD2
CDR3 DNA: TGCGCCAGCAGCCTTGGACTAGCGGGATACAATGAGCAGTTCTTC
CDR3 protein: CASSLGLAGYNEQFF

J gene: TRBJ1-1
clone size: NA
V gene: TRBV5-4
D gene: NA
CDR3 DNA: TGTGCCAGCAACATCCAAGCTGGGGGCAAGGAGAACACTGAAGCTTTCTTT
CDR3 protein: CASNIQAGGKENTEAFF

J gene: TRBJ2-6
clone size: NA
V gene: TRBV23-1
D gene: TRBD1
CDR3 DNA: TGCGCCAGCAGTCAAGTGAGACAGGGGGCTACCGGGGCCAACGTCCTGACTTTC
CDR3 protein: CASSQVRQGATGANVLTF

J gene: TRBJ1-5
clone size: NA
V gene: TRBV30
D gene: NA
CDR3 DNA: TGTGCCTGGAGTCTTAAGGGGAGCAATCAGCCCCAGCATTTT
CDR3 protein: CAWSLKGSNQPQHF

J gene: TRBJ2-1
clone size: few
V gene: TRBV24-1
D gene: NA
CDR3 DNA: TGTGCCACCAGTGACACCAGGCAGGGTGACAATGAGCAGTTCTTC
CDR3 protein: CATSDTRQGDNEQFF

J gene: TRBJ2-7
clone size: once
V gene: TRBV28
D gene: TRBD2
CDR3 DNA: TGTGCCAGCAGTACCGGGACTAGGTACACCGAGCAGTACTTC
CDR3 protein: CASSTGTRYTEQYF

J gene: TRBJ2-3
clone size: NA
V gene: TRBV20-1
D gene: NA
CDR3 DNA: TGCAGTCAGCCAGGGAAAGATACGCAGTATTTT
CDR3 protein: CSQPGKDTQYF

J gene: TRBJ1-5
clone size: NA
V gene: TRBV19
D gene: NA
CDR3 DNA: TGTGCCAGTGGCGACCGACAGTACCCCCTTAGCAATCAGCCCCAGCATTTT
CDR3 protein: CASGDRQYPLSNQPQHF

J gene: TRBJ2-5
clone size: NA
V gene: TRBV11-2
D gene: TRBD1
CDR3 DNA: TGTGCCAGCAAGGGGGCAGGGGAGGAGACCCAGTACTTC
CDR3 protein: CASKGAGEETQYF

J gene: TRBJ1-2
clone size: few
V gene: TRBV29-1
D gene: NA
CDR3 DNA: TGCAGCGTCGAGACCGGAGGTTATGGCTACACCTTC
CDR3 protein: CSVETGGYGYTF

J gene: TRBJ2-1
clone size: NA
V gene: TRBV9
D gene: TRBD2
CDR3 DNA: TGTGCCAGCAGCGTAGGGAGGCGGGGGGGCTTTTATGAGCAGTTCTTC
CDR3 protein: CASSVGRRGGFYEQFF

J gene: TRBJ2-4
clone size: NA
V gene: TRBV27
D gene: NA
CDR3 DNA: TGTGCCAGCAGTTTAAACAACAGGGGGGGCATTCAGTACTTC
CDR3 protein: CASSLNNRGGIQYF

J gene: TRBJ1-2
clone size: NA
V gene: TRBV2
D gene: TRBD1
CDR3 DNA: TGTGCCAGCAGTGAAGCACAGGGGGAAGGGGGCTACACCTTC
CDR3 protein: CASSEAQGEGGYTF

J gene: TRBJ2-7
clone size: NA
V gene: TRBV30
D gene: TRBD2
CDR3 DNA: TGTGCCTGGGAGAGCGGGGGCCTCTCCTACGAGCAGTACTTC
CDR3 protein: CAWESGGLSYEQYF

J gene: TRBJ2-1
clone size: NA
V gene: TRBV7-9
D gene: TRBD2
CDR3 DNA: TGTGCCAGCAGCCCTGATCCCGGGGCCAACGGGAGGGATGAGCAGTTCTTC
CDR3 protein: CASSPDPGANGRDEQFF

J gene: TRBJ1-3
clone size: NA
V gene: TRBV4-2
D gene: NA
CDR3 DNA: TGTGCCAGCAGCCCTGGAGTTTCTGGAAACACCATATATTTT
CDR3 protein: CASSPGVSGNTIYF

J gene: TRBJ1-6
clone size: NA
V gene: TRBV30
D gene: NA
CDR3 DNA: TGTGCCTGGAGTCCCGTTCAAGGAAATTCACCCCTCCACTTT
CDR3 protein: CAWSPVQGNSPLHF

J gene: TRBJ2-7
clone size: NA
V gene: TRBV6-5
D gene: NA
CDR3 DNA: TGTGCCAGCACACTAGTCCGAAGCCCCATTTACGAGCAGTACTTC
CDR3 protein: CASTLVRSPIYEQYF

J gene: TRBJ1-5
clone size: NA
V gene: TRBV5-6
D gene: NA
CDR3 DNA: TGTGCCAGCAGTTCACAGGGATATAGCAATCAGCCCCAGCATTTT
CDR3 protein: CASSSQGYSNQPQHF

J gene: TRBJ1-1
clone size: NA
V gene: TRBV5-6
D gene: NA
CDR3 DNA: TGTGCCAGCAGGATAACCGGGGGCAACACTGAAGCTTTCTTT
CDR3 protein: CASRITGGNTEAFF

J gene: TRBJ1-6
clone size: NA
V gene: TRBV30
D gene: NA
CDR3 DNA: TGTGCCTGGAGTGCGGCGTTAGGGGGTTCACCCCTCCACTTT
CDR3 protein: CAWSAALGGSPLHF

J gene: TRBJ2-7
clone size: NA
V gene: TRBV3-1/TRBV3-2
D gene: TRBD2
CDR3 DNA: TGTGCCAGCAGCCAGGCGGGAGGGACAAACGAGCAGTACTTC
CDR3 protein: CASSQAGGTNEQYF